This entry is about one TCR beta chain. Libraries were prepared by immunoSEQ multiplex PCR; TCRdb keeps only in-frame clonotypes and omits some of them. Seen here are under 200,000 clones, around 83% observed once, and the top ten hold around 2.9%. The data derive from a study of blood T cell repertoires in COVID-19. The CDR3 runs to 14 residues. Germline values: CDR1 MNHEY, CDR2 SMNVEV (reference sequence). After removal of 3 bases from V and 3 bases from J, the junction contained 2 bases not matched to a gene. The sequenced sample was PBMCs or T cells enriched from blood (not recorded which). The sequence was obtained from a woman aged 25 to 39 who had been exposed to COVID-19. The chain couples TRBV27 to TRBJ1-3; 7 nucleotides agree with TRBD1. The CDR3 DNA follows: TGTGCCAGCAGTTTCGCAGGGGGTGGAAACACCATATATTTT. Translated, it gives CASSFAGGGNTIYF.